This TCR beta chain was observed in a study of CXCR3-negative and CXCR3-positive naive CD8 T cells. The study's findings and limits: Naive cells, whether CXCR3-negative or CXCR3-positive, had similar TRBV-TRBJ usage, while memory cells differed. Much lower diversity was found in memory CD8+ cells, while both naive subsets had comparably high diversity.

UMI labels and 5' RACE were used to prepare the TRB cDNA libraries. TCRdb re-called the 5' RACE reads, yielding one record per CDR3 amino acid sequence without DNA. This sample's clone table lists 100,000 or so distinct CDR3 sequences. Sorts that each held 300,000 or so cells were run in triplicate for every CD8+ T cell subset. The authors gated naive CD8+ T cells as CD45RO-CCR7+CD27+CD95-. On this clonotype itself: The target antigen is unknown.

Sequences were obtained from naive CXCR3- CD8+ T cells from blood. Subset meaning: CD45RO-CCR7+CD27+CD95- naive CD8+ T cells lacking CXCR3 (TNR3-). This sequence originates from a human donor in good health. Some clones in this sample may be carry-over from other donors' samples.

The CDR3 loop is CASSVAEGAEQFF. The chain is built from TRBV12-3 or TRBV12-4 and TRBJ2-1; the TCRdb D gene call, TRBD1, has no DNA to confirm it. The CDR3 is 13 amino acids.